This T cell receptor beta chain was sequenced in a study of blood T cell repertoires in COVID-19. Across the whole study: Some COVID-19 samples were acute and others convalescent; all came from the United States, Italy and Spain. T cells, B-cell-depleted T cells, or PBMCs supplied cDNA or gDNA.

This table comes from immunoSEQ multiplex PCR, and its TCRdb copy is limited to in-frame clones, with some not included. The data show around 170,000 clones, approximately 86% seen once. With 5 bases removed from V and 0 bases from J, the gap between germline ends came to 11 bases. The length of the CDR3 is 15 residues. Germline loops: CDR1 KGHSH, CDR2 LQKENI. The TCR sequence derives from a man between 60 and 75 years old with COVID-19, enrolled during active disease. The V call is TRBV18, the J call TRBJ1-5; tentatively, D is TRBD1 (6 bases). Material for sequencing was peripheral blood. In nucleotides, the CDR3 is TGTGCCAGCTCATATTACAGGGATAGCAATCAGCCCCAGCATTTT. Translation: CASSYYRDSNQPQHF.